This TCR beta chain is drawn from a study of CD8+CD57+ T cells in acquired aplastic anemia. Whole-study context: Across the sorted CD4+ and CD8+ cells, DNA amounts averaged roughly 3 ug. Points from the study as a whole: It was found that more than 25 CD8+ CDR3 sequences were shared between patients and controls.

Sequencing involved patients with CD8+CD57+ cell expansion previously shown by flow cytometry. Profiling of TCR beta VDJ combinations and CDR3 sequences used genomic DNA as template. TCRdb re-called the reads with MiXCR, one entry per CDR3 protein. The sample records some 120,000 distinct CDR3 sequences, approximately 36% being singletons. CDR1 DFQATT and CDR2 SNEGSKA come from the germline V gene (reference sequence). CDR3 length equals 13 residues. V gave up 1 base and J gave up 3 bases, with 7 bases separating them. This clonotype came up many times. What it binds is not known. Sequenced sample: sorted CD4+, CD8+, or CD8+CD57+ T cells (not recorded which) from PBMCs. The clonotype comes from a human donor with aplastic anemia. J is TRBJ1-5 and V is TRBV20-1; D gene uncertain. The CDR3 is CSARGSDNQPQHF. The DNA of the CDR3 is TGCAGTGCTAGAGGGTCAGACAATCAGCCCCAGCATTTT.